The sequence of this T cell receptor (beta chain) was determined in a study of T cells in Graves' hyperthyroidism and ophthalmopathy (dated by TCRdb to the late 2010s). About the investigation overall: Peripheral blood samples were taken at initial diagnosis, before any treatment was given. Whether ophthalmopathy could be predicted prospectively was tested in an independent validation cohort made up of 18 to 20 hyperthyroidism patients plus 17 patients who later progressed to ophthalmopathy. In more than 5 Graves' hyperthyroidism patients, the study also compared T-cell repertoires from thyroid tissue with T-cell repertoires from blood. The 100 discovery patients were randomly split 7:3 into training and test sets. According to the paper, TCR Vbeta CDR3 sequencing was carried out on 135 peripheral blood samples, which came from approximately 41 ophthalmopathy, 75 or so hyperthyroidism and some 17 progressor patients. After blood sampling, hyperthyroidism patients were treated with methimazole at a starting dose of 30 mg daily, and ophthalmopathy patients were treated with high-dose intravenous methylprednisolone. To identify TCR V-J signatures that set the groups apart, the researchers used a discovery cohort of 100 patients, made up of 40 to 45 with Graves' ophthalmopathy and around 58 with stable Graves' hyperthyroidism. Overall study results and their limits: A 13 V-J signature model separated ophthalmopathy from stable hyperthyroidism, with about 88% sensitivity and approximately 81% specificity in cross-validation and 80%/75% in testing. Most expanded thyroid clonotypes (frequency above 0.001) were also detected in blood, suggesting blood repertoires may reflect thyroid immune responses. Sample size was not statistically predetermined, and investigators were not blinded to group allocation. During validation, the model predicted progression to ophthalmopathy a median of roughly six months ahead of onset, with roughly 65% sensitivity and less than 85% specificity.

Trimming removed 8 bases from V and 2 bases from J; the gene matches leave 5 bases unexplained. From the germline V gene (reference sequence), CDR1 is DFQATT and CDR2 is SNEGSKA. From the cysteine through the phenylalanine, the CDR3 covers 13 amino acids. Here the CDR3 DNA is all that survives: 39 bases in frame from base 1. Moderately to severely active disease, a Clinical Activity Score of at least 3, a NOSPECS grade of at least 4, and a duration under 3 months were present in ophthalmopathy patients. Patients with uncontrolled infections, other autoimmune diseases, pregnancy or lactation were excluded. Diagnoses were established on the basis of clinical symptoms, serum thyroxine and TRAb, thyroid ultrasound, and orbital computed tomography. PBMCs were separated from approximately 10 ml of fresh peripheral blood using Ficoll-Paque density gradient centrifugation. Total RNA was extracted with Trizol reagent, and quality was checked on an Agilent 2100 Bioanalyzer.

The TCR beta CDR3 regions were amplified from the RNA transcripts. For the first round of RT-PCR on the TCR CDR3, the HTBI primer set was used together with the Qiagen OneStep RT-PCR kit. The libraries were constructed in a second round of multiplex PCR and then size-selected and purified. Libraries were sequenced paired-end with 100 bp reads on an Illumina HiSeq2000. Per the source publication's procedure: Raw data were processed with SOAPnuke, discarding reads with adapters, uncalled bases, mean Phred below 15, or no exact constant-primer or identifier match. COPE v1.2.5 was used to merge high-quality paired reads, and clonotypes were defined as unique nucleotide sequences. MiTCR v1.1 was used to align clonotypes to the IMGT TRBV, TRBD and TRBJ reference segments. The analysis included only V-J combinations with a frequency above 0.0001, which together covered 99% to 99.2% of the repertoires. The TCS score was defined as F50 (clonal expansion) divided by E x V (chaos), with BLOSUM62-based TCRdist calculated between CDR3 peptides within each V-J. Welch's t-statistics and random forest reduced approximately 520 V-J features to about 13, which were used in a naive Bayes classifier (R e1071). TCRdb reprocessing: public reads trimmed at Q25 with fastp, clones called with MiXCR, in-frame beta chains kept. Identical CDR3 protein sequences are pooled into one entry, listed with their most common genes and DNA. TCRdb's processing, not the authors', yielded these V and J calls. Counted in this sample were under 600,000 distinct CDR3 sequences; around 16% of them appeared once. The biggest ten clones account for under 3.5% of the sample.

Notes on this clonotype: Its antigen specificity is not known. Base qualities were left out, and no much larger clone turns up one base away.

The V gene is TRBV20-1 and the J gene is TRBJ2-1, with 8 middle bases fitting TRBD2. Material: blood. This receptor was identified in a woman between 40 and 50 years old with Graves' ophthalmopathy. CDR3 reads: CSPAGGTYNEQFF. The DNA sequence follows: TGCAGTCCCGCGGGGGGCACCTACAATGAGCAGTTCTTC.